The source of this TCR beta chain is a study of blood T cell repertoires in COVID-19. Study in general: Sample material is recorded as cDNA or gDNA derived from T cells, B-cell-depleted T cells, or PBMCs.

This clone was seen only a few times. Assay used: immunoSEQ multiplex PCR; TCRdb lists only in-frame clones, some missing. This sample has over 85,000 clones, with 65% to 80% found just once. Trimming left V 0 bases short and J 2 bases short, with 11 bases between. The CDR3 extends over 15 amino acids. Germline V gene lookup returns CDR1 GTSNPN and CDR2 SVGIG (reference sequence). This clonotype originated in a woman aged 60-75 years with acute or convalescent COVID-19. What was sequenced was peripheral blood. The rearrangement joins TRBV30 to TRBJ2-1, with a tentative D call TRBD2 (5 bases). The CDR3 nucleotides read TGTGCCTGGAGTGTACTAGAGCGGCCCTACAATGAGCAGTTCTTC. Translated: CAWSVLERPYNEQFF.